The 29 T cell receptor beta chains listed next were all sequenced from one sample in a study of OX40 agonist ivuxolimab in advanced cancers. Clones were sequenced by immunoSEQ multiplex PCR, and TCRdb holds only the in-frame ones, with some missing. The data hold 55,000 to 65,000 clones, with about 85% observed a single time. Material: CD4+ or CD8+ T cells sorted from blood, obtained in a trial of the OX40 agonist ivuxolimab. The receptor set was obtained from an adult with an advanced solid tumor such as melanoma, head and neck, liver or kidney cancer.

This clone appeared once. The rearrangement uses TRBV5-1 and TRBJ1-2; D perhaps matches TRBD1 (5 bases). Looked up from germline, CDR1 is SGHRS and CDR2 is YFSETQ. There are 15 residues in the CDR3. The V gene lost 3 bases and the J gene lost 6 bases, with 18 bases spanning the gap. Here the CDR3 DNA reads TGCGCCAGCAGCTACGAAGCCAGGGTCGGGGATGGCTACACCTTC. As protein: CASSYEARVGDGYTF.

This chain links TRBV7-2 with TRBJ2-7; 10 bases agree with TRBD1. The germline CDR1 and CDR2 sequences are SGHTA and FQGNSA. V was pared by 1 base and J by 2 bases, with 2 bases of the junction left unmatched. The CDR3 runs 15 residues. CDR3 coding DNA: TGTGCCAGCAGCTTAGTGGGGACAGGGGCCTACGAGCAGTACTTC. As protein: CASSLVGTGAYEQYF.

The chain has TRBV2 and TRBJ2-5; D is unclear. The CDR3 length is 13 residues. Trimming pared 2 bases from V and 6 bases from J, leaving 10 bases between. CDR1 SNHLY and CDR2 FYNNEI come from the germline V gene. In DNA, the CDR3 is TGTGCCAGCAGTGAACCGGCTAGTCAGACCCAGTACTTC. Translation gives CASSEPASQTQYF.

This chain connects TRBV7-6 to TRBJ2-1, with D possibly being TRBD2 (6 bases). V was cut by 3 bases and J by 3 bases, with 21 bases left in between. Germline lookup yields CDR1 SGHVS and CDR2 FNYEAQ. This CDR3 is built from 18 residues. CDR3 region: CASSFNRGSSSGYNEQFF. CDR3 nucleotide sequence: TGTGCCAGCAGCTTTAATCGGGGGTCTTCCTCGGGCTACAATGAGCAGTTCTTC.

The CDR3 reads CASSPGGGEKLFF. CDR3 DNA sequence: TGCGCCAGCAGCCCCGGGGGCGGTGAAAAACTGTTTTTT. V and J are TRBV5-1 and TRBJ1-4, with a possible D match to TRBD1 (6 bases). V was shortened by 4 bases and J by 7 bases, with 11 bases between the two germline ends. There are 13 residues in the CDR3. Germline CDR1 and CDR2: SGHRS and YFSETQ.

The table lists this clone with a few counts. V usage is TRBV5-6 and J usage is TRBJ1-1; D not certain. Germline assignment: CDR1 SGHDT and CDR2 YYEEEE. Trimming stripped 4 bases from V and 6 bases from J, with 16 bases between. This CDR3 has 14 amino acids. CDR3 nucleotide sequence: TGTGCCAGCAGCAGGCTAACAGCGGGCGCTGAAGCTTTCTTT. This gives the protein CASSRLTAGAEAFF.

In DNA, the CDR3 is TGTGCCAGCAGCCCTCCACTGCTCAGGGATAATTCACCCCTCCACTTT. Protein sequence: CASSPPLLRDNSPLHF. The chain combines TRBV7-2 with TRBJ1-6; a weak D match, TRBD1 (5 bases). Germline values: CDR1 SGHTA, CDR2 FQGNSA. The CDR3 has 16 amino acids. V shed 5 bases and J shed 5 bases, with 16 bases lying between them.

The rearrangement links TRBV5-1 to TRBJ1-5; 9 nucleotides line up with TRBD1. Germline lookup yields CDR1 SGHRS and CDR2 YFSETQ. The CDR3 totals 15 residues. With V trimmed by 7 bases and J by 4 bases, 9 bases remained unmatched. The CDR3 loop is CASRSGQGLNQPQHF. In nucleotides, the CDR3 is TGCGCCAGCCGATCCGGACAGGGGCTGAATCAGCCCCAGCATTTT. Full variable domain (outside the CDR3, taken from reference TRBV5-1 and TRBJ1-5): KAGVTQTPRYLIKTRGQQVTLSCSPISGHRSVSWYQQTPGQGLQFLFEYFSETQRNKGNFPGRFSGRQFSNSRSEMNVSTLELGDSALYLCASRSGQGLNQPQHFGDGTRLSIL.

The rearrangement joins TRBV30 to TRBJ1-1; perhaps TRBD1 as D (5 bases). V was shortened by 5 bases and J by 1 base, with 14 bases between the two germline ends. Germline V gene data show CDR1 as GTSNPN and CDR2 as SVGIG (reference sequence). There are 14 residues in the CDR3. Here the CDR3 DNA reads TGTGCCTGGGCTAAGGGGCGGAAGAACACTGAAGCTTTCTTT. This gives the protein CAWAKGRKNTEAFF.

The chain employs TRBV10-3 and TRBJ2-7; 8 bases are shared with TRBD1. CDR1 is ENHRY, CDR2 SYGVKD, per germline. V was pared by 10 bases and J by 0 bases, with 8 bases of the junction left unmatched. The CDR3 extends over 14 amino acids. The CDR3 DNA reads as TGTGCCAGCAGGACCGGACAGGGCTCCTACGAGCAGTACTTC. It codes for CASRTGQGSYEQYF.

This clone appeared a single time. The chain recombines TRBV18 with TRBJ1-5, with TRBD1 identical over 7 bases. The CDR3 spans 16 residues. The germline CDR1 and CDR2 sequences are KGHSH and LQKENI. V gave up 3 bases and J gave up 0 bases; unmatched junction bases: 5. The CDR3 DNA sequence: TGTGCCAGCTCACCCCGGGACAGTTATAGCAATCAGCCCCAGCATTTT. Its translation: CASSPRDSYSNQPQHF.

The chain uses TRBV18 and TRBJ1-1, with 8 bases identical to TRBD1. The CDR3 loop spans 16 amino acids. CDR1 and CDR2 (germline): KGHSH, LQKENI. J was trimmed by 4 bases and V by 3 bases; bases with no gene match: 10. CDR3 in amino acids: CASSPLPDRGVTEAFF. Here the CDR3 DNA reads TGTGCCAGCTCACCCCTACCCGACAGGGGAGTCACTGAAGCTTTCTTT.

V is TRBV7-2 and J is TRBJ1-6; D may be TRBD1 (5 bases). The V end was cut by 4 bases, the J end by 2 bases, with 9 bases between. In germline, CDR1 is SGHTA, CDR2 FQGNSA. This CDR3 has 15 residues. The CDR3 region has the DNA TGTGCCAGCAGCTCCGGGGGTACCTATAATTCACCCCTCCACTTT. Amino acids: CASSSGGTYNSPLHF.

V gene TRBV27 combines with J gene TRBJ1-4; 7 bases are shared with TRBD1. The CDR3 runs 12 residues. Germline V gene lookup returns CDR1 MNHEY and CDR2 SMNVEV (reference sequence). After removal of 4 bases from V and 8 bases from J, the junction contained 1 base not matched to a gene. This CDR3 is CASSSRGEKLFF. As DNA, the CDR3 is TGTGCCAGCAGTTCCAGGGGGGAAAAACTGTTTTTT.

This clone showed up just a few times. The V gene is TRBV30, the J gene TRBJ1-4; D is unresolved. The CDR3 length is 13 residues. The V gene's germline CDR1 is GTSNPN and CDR2 SVGIG (reference sequence). The V end was cut by 1 base, the J end by 1 base, with 4 bases between. CDR3 sequence reads: CAWSGGTNEKLFF. The CDR3 nucleotides read TGTGCCTGGAGTGGTGGAACTAATGAAAAACTGTTTTTT.

This sequence joins TRBV7-9 and TRBJ1-4; 7 bases align to TRBD1. Losses at the gene ends were 2 bases for V and 7 bases for J; bases not matched to a gene: 10. CDR1 SEHNR and CDR2 FQNEAQ come from the germline V gene (reference sequence). CDR3 size: 16 residues. The CDR3 DNA is TGTGCCAGCAGCTTACCCGACAGGGCGGCGGGTGAAAAACTGTTTTTT. Translation: CASSLPDRAAGEKLFF.

This clone was detected only a few times. The chain links TRBV6-5 to TRBJ2-5; 8 nucleotides align to TRBD2. Trimming cost V 6 bases and J 4 bases; bases outside gene matches: 7. This CDR3 spans 14 amino acids. In germline, CDR1 is MNHEY, CDR2 SVGAGI. The CDR3 nucleotides are TGTGCCAGCAGACGGGGGGGCGTAGGAGAGACCCAGTACTTC. Amino acids: CASRRGGVGETQYF.

The chain links TRBV10-3 to TRBJ1-5; 7 positions agree with TRBD1. Trimming cost V 0 bases and J 4 bases; bases outside gene matches: 12. Germline lookup yields CDR1 ENHRY and CDR2 SYGVKD. There are 18 residues in the CDR3. CDR3 sequence: CAISESTAGTVQNQPQHF. In DNA form, the CDR3 reads TGTGCCATCAGTGAGTCGACGGCGGGGACAGTTCAAAATCAGCCCCAGCATTTT.

The rearrangement uses TRBV2 and TRBJ2-3; the match to TRBD2 covers 12 bases. This CDR3 has 15 amino acids. Germline CDR1 SNHLY, CDR2 FYNNEI. J gave up 3 bases and V 7 bases, and 5 bases lay outside the gene matches. The CDR3 sequence is CASKLAGGFTDTQYF. CDR3 nucleotide sequence: TGTGCCAGCAAACTAGCGGGGGGTTTTACAGATACGCAGTATTTT.

The rearrangement links TRBV5-4 to TRBJ2-1; D perhaps matches TRBD2 (6 bases). The CDR3 totals 17 residues. CDR1 and CDR2 from the germline V gene are SGHNT and YYREEE (reference sequence). V was trimmed by 0 bases and J by 2 bases, leaving 15 bases between them. The CDR3 spells CASSLALSSGPYNEQFF. In DNA form, the CDR3 reads TGTGCCAGCAGCTTGGCGCTTTCCAGCGGGCCCTACAATGAGCAGTTCTTC.

CDR3 sequence (DNA): TGTGCCAGCACTACAATCCGGGGACAAACTAACCCAGTGAATGAAAAACTGTTTTTT. The encoded protein is CASTTIRGQTNPVNEKLFF. This sequence joins TRBV21-1 and TRBJ1-4; TRBD1 was called by the table and not checked on the DNA. TRBV21-1 is an annotated pseudogene. This CDR3 has 19 amino acids.

This chain connects TRBV9 to TRBJ2-4; D unclear. Germline values: CDR1 SGDLS, CDR2 YYNGEE. V lost 4 bases, J lost 8 bases, and 16 bases lay in between. This CDR3 has 14 residues. The CDR3: CASSSAGSPDIQYF. CDR3 nucleotide sequence: TGTGCCAGCAGCTCTGCTGGGTCACCGGACATTCAGTACTTC.

This CDR3 reads CASSNTRGQGYNEQFF. The CDR3 nucleotides read TGTGCCAGCTCCAACACGAGAGGACAGGGATACAATGAGCAGTTCTTC. The rearrangement uses TRBV18 and TRBJ2-1; 8 bases are a match to TRBD1. Germline lookup yields CDR1 KGHSH and CDR2 LQKENI. V dropped 6 bases and J dropped 4; count of bases not matched to a gene: 11. The CDR3 extends over 16 amino acids.

This clone was observed once. V usage is TRBV7-3 and J usage is TRBJ1-3; D is perhaps TRBD1 (5 bases). Germline V gives CDR1 SGHTA, CDR2 FQGTGA. The CDR3 length is 15 residues. The V gene lost 5 bases and the J gene lost 1 base, with 12 bases spanning the gap. As DNA, the CDR3 is TGTGCCAGCAGCCAGAGCGGGGGTTCTGGAAACACCATATATTTT. Its translation: CASSQSGGSGNTIYF.

The genes are TRBV6-1 and TRBJ1-4, with D possibly being TRBD1 (6 bases). The V end was cut by 7 bases, the J end by 7 bases, with 16 bases between. Germline V CDR1 and CDR2: MNHNS, SASEGT. The CDR3 spans 14 residues. The chain's CDR3 is CASKEGDVGEKLFF. CDR3 sequence (DNA): TGTGCCAGCAAGGAGGGGGACGTGGGTGAAAAACTGTTTTTT.

The chain joins TRBV6-6 to TRBJ2-7, with a tentative D call TRBD1 (6 bases). Germline V gene lookup returns CDR1 MNHNY and CDR2 SVGAGI (reference sequence). The CDR3 contains 12 residues. V lost 7 bases and J 7 bases, leaving 14 bases between the germline ends. The CDR3 spells CASITTQGEQYF. CDR3 nucleotides: TGTGCCAGCATCACAACCCAGGGGGAGCAGTACTTC.

V gene TRBV9 combines with J gene TRBJ1-6, with D uncertain. The CDR3 is made up of 16 amino acids. V shed 3 bases and J shed 10 bases, with 20 bases lying between them. The germline V gene has CDR1 SGDLS and CDR2 YYNGEE. This chain's CDR3 is CASSATAVDRQSPLHF. The CDR3 DNA reads as TGTGCCAGCAGCGCCACCGCCGTCGACCGACAATCACCCCTCCACTTT. Full variable domain (remainder filled in from reference TRBV9 and TRBJ1-6): DSGVTQTPKHLITATGQRVTLRCSPRSGDLSVYWYQQSLDQGLQFLIQYYNGEERAKGNILERFSAQQFPDLHSELNLSSLELGDSALYFCASSATAVDRQSPLHFGNGTRLTVT.

This chain links TRBV10-3 with TRBJ2-3; 8 bases are shared with TRBD2. CDR1 is ENHRY and CDR2 is SYGVKD in the germline V gene. This CDR3 is 17 amino acids long. The V segment lost 0 bases and the J segment 2 bases; nucleotides outside the gene matches: 7. This chain's CDR3 is CAISESGQRGNTDTQYF. The CDR3 nucleotides read TGTGCCATCAGTGAGTCGGGTCAGCGGGGGAACACAGATACGCAGTATTTT.

This chain links TRBV7-9 with TRBJ1-5, with TRBD1 matching 8 bases. V lost 5 bases to trimming and J lost 0 bases; unmatched junction nucleotides: 12. The CDR3 sequence is 18 residues long. Germline V gene sequence: CDR1 SEHNR, CDR2 FQNEAQ (reference sequence). The CDR3 here is CASSPSGTGHLSNQPQHF. Here the CDR3 DNA reads TGTGCCAGCAGCCCTAGTGGGACAGGTCACCTTAGCAATCAGCCCCAGCATTTT.